Sequencing of this T cell receptor (beta chain) was carried out in a study of T cells in Graves' hyperthyroidism and ophthalmopathy. This CDR3 contains 14 residues. Looked up from germline, CDR1 is LNHDA and CDR2 is SQIVND (reference sequence). The germline V and J ends were trimmed by 6 bases and 1 base, with 12 bases remaining between them. Authors of the study amplified TCR beta CDR3 regions from RNA transcripts. The TCR CDR3 was amplified in a first-round RT-PCR using the HTBI primer set. Using its own MiXCR run on the multiplex PCR reads, TCRdb lists one record per CDR3 protein. This sample has roughly 400,000 distinct CDR3 sequences, with 20% to 30% found just once. Graves' hyperthyroidism showing no ophthalmopathy progression within 18 months was considered stable. This clonotype was seen more than once but under ten times.

The sample comprised blood. The TCR was taken from a man aged 45-65 years with Graves' hyperthyroidism. V and J are TRBV19 and TRBJ1-1; the D gene is possibly TRBD1 (6 bases). CDR3 sequence reads: CASSLQGQNTEAFF. As DNA, the CDR3 is TGTGCCAGTAGCCTCCAGGGACAGAACACTGAAGCTTTCTTT.